This T cell receptor beta chain was found in a study of T-cell reconstitution after alpha-beta-depleted transplantation in children. Study results and limitations: Surviving recipient T cells and intrathymic progenitors accounted for some patients' high TCRbeta diversity at day 60. Several hundred expanded graft clones reportedly were the source of alpha-beta T cells about two months after transplant. One year post-transplant, T-cell counts and diversity were largely derived from T cells produced anew.

Preparing the TCRbeta library involved the use of unique molecular identifiers. One entry per CDR3 protein results from TCRdb running MiXCR on the PCR reads. This repertoire shows 200,000 to 300,000 distinct CDR3 sequences, less than 9% found once; its top ten account for 5% to 7%. This clonotype appeared many times. The target antigen is unknown. V dropped 1 base and J dropped 3 bases, with 9 bases sitting between them. This CDR3 is built from 15 residues. Germline V gene sequence: CDR1 MDHEN, CDR2 SYDVKM. This sequence originates from a male patient under 18 who had a stem cell transplant for acute lymphoblastic leukemia, so the T cells may come from the graft donor. This specimen was PBMCs, mostly from graft donor cells, taken 180 days after TCRalphabeta/CD19-depleted stem cell transplant. This chain uses TRBV28 with TRBJ1-4; no clear D. The CDR3 spells CASSLLGAANEKLFF. The DNA for the CDR3 is TGTGCCAGCAGTTTATTGGGAGCGGCTAATGAAAAACTGTTTTTT.